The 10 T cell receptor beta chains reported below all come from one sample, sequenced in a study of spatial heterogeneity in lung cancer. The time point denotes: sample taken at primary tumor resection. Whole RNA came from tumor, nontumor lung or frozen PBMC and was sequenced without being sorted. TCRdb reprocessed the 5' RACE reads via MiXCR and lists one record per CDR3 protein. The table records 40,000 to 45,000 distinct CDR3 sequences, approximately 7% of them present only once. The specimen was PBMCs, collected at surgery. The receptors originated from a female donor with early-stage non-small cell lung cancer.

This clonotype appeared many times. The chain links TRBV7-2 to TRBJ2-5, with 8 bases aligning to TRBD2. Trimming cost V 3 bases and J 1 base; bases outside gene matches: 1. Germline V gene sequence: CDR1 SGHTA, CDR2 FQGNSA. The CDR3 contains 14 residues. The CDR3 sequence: CASSFSGAQETQYF. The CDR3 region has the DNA TGTGCCAGCAGCTTTAGCGGGGCCCAAGAGACCCAGTACTTC.

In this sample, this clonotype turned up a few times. CDR3 in DNA: TGTGCCAGCAGCGTGGGTCAGGGGGAGATGAACACTGAAGCTTTCTTT. This gives the protein CASSVGQGEMNTEAFF. The chain recombines TRBV9 with TRBJ1-1, with 7 nucleotides matching TRBD1. Trimming cost V 2 bases and J 0 bases; bases outside gene matches: 7. The CDR3 is 16 amino acids. Per the germline V gene, CDR1 is SGDLS and CDR2 is YYNGEE.

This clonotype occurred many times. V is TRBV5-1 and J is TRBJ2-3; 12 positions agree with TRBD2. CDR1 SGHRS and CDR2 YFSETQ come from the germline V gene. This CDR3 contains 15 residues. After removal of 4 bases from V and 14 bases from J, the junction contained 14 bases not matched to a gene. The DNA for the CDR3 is TGCGCCAGCAGCCAAGACCCGGCTAGCGGGGGGGTACGGTATTTT. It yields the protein CASSQDPASGGVRYF. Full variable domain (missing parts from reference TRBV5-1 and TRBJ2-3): KAGVTQTPRYLIKTRGQQVTLSCSPISGHRSVSWYQQTPGQGLQFLFEYFSETQRNKGNFPGRFSGRQFSNSRSEMNVSTLELGDSALYLCASSQDPASGGVRYFGPGTRLTVL.

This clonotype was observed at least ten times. The CDR3 DNA sequence: TGTGCCAGCAGTGAATTCACTTGGCGGGGGCCTGAGCAGTTCTTC. Translated, it gives CASSEFTWRGPEQFF. The chain carries TRBV2 and TRBJ2-1, with D tentatively TRBD2 (7 bases). The germline V and J ends were trimmed by 2 bases and 9 bases, with 17 bases remaining between them. CDR1 is SNHLY, CDR2 FYNNEI, per germline. The CDR3 covers 15 residues. The complete variable domain, with remaining parts taken from reference TRBV2 and TRBJ2-1, reads EPEVTQTPSHQVTQMGQEVILRCVPISNHLYFYWYRQILGQKVEFLVSFYNNEISEKSEIFDDQFSVERPDGSNFTLKIRSTKLEDSAMYFCASSEFTWRGPEQFFGPGTRLTVL.

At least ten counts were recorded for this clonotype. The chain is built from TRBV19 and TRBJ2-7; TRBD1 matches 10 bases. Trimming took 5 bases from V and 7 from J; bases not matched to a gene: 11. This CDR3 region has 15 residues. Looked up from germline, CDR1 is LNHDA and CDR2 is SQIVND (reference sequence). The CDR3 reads CASSRPGQGSREQYF. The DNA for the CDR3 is TGTGCCAGTAGTCGTCCGGGACAGGGGTCTCGGGAGCAGTACTTC.

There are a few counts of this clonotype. CDR3 in amino acids: CASSLDTQAHGYTF. The CDR3, as DNA: TGTGCCAGCAGCTTAGACACCCAGGCCCATGGCTACACCTTC. The genes are TRBV13 and TRBJ1-2, with no clear D. The germline V gene encodes CDR1 PRHDT and CDR2 FYEKMQ (reference sequence). The CDR3 length is 14 residues. Trimming stripped 1 base from V and 6 bases from J, with 12 bases between.

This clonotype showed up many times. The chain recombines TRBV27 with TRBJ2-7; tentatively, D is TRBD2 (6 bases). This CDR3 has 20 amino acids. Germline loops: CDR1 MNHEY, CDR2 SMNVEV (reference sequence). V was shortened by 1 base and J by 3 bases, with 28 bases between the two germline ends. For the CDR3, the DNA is TGTGCCAGCAGTTTATGTTCCCCGGGACTCCCTTACGGCCGCTGCTACGAGCAGTACTTC. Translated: CASSLCSPGLPYGRCYEQYF.

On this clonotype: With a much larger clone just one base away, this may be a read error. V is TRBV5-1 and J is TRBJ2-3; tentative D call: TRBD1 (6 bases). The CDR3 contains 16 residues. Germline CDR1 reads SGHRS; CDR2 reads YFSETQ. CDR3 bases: TGCACCAGCAGCCAAGGGTCTGGGGGCGACACAGATACGCAGTATTTT. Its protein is CTSSQGSGGDTDTQYF.

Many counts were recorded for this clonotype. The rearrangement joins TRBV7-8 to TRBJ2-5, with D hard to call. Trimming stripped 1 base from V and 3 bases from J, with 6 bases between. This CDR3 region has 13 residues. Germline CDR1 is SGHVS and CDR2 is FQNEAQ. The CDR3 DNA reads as TGTGCCAGCAGCTTAGATAGGGAAGAGACCCAGTACTTC. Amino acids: CASSLDREETQYF. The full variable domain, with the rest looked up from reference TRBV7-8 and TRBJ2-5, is GAGVSQSPRYKVAKRGQDVALRCDPISGHVSLFWYQQALGQGPEFLTYFQNEAQLDKSGLPSDRFFAERPEGSVSTLKIQRTQQEDSAVYLCASSLDREETQYFGPGTRLLVL.

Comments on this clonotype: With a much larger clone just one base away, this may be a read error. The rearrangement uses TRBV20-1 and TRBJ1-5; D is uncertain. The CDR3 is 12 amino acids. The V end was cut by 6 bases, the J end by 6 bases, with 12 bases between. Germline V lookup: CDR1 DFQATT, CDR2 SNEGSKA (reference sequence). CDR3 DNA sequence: TGCAGTGCCCTCTCGGCAGCTCAGCCCCAGCATTTT. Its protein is CSALSAAQPQHF.